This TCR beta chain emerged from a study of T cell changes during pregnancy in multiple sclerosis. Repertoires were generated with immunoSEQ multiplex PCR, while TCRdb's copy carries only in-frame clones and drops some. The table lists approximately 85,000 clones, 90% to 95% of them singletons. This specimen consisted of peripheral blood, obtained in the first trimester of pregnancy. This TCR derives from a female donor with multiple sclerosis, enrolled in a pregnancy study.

Here the CDR3 DNA reads TGTGCCAGCAGCTCCCCGGGGGGCCGCAATGAGCAGTTCTTC. Protein product: CASSSPGGRNEQFF. J is TRBJ2-1 and V is TRBV7-3; a possible D gene is TRBD2 (7 bases). The germline CDR1 and CDR2 sequences are SGHTA and FQGTGA. Trimming pared 4 bases from V and 6 bases from J, leaving 13 bases between. The CDR3 totals 14 residues.